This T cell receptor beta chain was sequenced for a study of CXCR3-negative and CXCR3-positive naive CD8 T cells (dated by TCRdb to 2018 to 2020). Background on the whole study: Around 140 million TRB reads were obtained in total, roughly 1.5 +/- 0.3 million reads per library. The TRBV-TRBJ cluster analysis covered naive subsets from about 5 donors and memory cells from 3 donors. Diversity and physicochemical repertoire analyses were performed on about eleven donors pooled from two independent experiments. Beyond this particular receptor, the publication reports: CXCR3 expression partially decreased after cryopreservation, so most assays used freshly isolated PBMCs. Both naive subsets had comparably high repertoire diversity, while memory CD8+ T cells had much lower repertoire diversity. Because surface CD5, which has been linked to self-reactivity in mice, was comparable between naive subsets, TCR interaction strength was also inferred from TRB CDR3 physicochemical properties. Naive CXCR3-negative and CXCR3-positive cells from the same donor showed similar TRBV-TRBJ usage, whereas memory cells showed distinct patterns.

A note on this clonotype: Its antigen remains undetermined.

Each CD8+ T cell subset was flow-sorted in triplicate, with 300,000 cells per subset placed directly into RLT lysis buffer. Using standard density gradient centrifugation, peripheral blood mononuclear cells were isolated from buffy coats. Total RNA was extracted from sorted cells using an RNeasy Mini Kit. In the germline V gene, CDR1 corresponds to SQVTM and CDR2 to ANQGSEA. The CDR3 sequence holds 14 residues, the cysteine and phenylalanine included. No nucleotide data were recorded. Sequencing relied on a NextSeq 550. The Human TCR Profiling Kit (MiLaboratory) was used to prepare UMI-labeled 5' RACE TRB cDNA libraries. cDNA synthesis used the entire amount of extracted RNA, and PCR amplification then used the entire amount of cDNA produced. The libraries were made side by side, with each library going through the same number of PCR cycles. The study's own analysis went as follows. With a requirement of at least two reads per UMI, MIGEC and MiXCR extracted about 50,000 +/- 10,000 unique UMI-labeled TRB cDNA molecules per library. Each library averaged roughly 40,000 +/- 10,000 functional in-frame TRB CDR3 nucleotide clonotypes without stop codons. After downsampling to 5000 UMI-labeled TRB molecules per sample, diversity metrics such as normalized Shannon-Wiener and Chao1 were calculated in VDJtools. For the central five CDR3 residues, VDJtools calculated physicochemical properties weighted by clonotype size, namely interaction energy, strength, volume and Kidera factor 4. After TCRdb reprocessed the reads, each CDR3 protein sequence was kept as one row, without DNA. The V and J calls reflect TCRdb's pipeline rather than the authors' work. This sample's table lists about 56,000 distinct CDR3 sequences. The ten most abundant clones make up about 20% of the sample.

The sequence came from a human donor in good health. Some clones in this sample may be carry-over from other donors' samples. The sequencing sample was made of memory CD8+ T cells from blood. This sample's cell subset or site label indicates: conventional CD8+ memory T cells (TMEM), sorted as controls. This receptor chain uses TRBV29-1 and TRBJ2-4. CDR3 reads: CSVVGYNGVGIQYF.